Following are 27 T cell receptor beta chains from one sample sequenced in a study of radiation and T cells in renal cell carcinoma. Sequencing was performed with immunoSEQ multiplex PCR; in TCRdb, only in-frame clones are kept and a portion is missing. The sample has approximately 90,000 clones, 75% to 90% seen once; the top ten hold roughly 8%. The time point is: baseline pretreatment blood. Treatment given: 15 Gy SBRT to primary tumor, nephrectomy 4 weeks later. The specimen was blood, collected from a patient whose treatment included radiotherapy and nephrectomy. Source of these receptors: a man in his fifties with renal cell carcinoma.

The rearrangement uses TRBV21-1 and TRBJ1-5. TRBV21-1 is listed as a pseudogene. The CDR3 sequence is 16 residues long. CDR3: CASSPAGTYYHQPQHF. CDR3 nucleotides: TGTGCCAGCAGCCCCGCCGGGACCTACTACCATCAGCCCCAGCATTTT.

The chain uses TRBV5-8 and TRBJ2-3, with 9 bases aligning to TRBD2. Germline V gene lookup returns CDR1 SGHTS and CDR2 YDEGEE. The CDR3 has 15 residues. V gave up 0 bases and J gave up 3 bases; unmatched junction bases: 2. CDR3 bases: TGTGCCAGCAGCTTGGCTGCGGGAGGGACAGATACGCAGTATTTT. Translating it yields CASSLAAGGTDTQYF. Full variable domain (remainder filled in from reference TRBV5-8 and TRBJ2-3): EAGVTQSPTHLIKTRGQQATLRCSPISGHTSVYWYQQALGLGLQFLLWYDEGEERNRGNFPPRFSGRQFPNYSSELNVNALELEDSALYLCASSLAAGGTDTQYFGPGTRLTVL.

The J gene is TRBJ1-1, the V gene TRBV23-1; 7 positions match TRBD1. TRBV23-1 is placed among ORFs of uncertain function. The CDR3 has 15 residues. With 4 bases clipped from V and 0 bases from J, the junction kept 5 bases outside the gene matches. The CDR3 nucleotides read TGCGCCAGCAGTCGACCGGGACAGATGAACACTGAAGCTTTCTTT. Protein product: CASSRPGQMNTEAFF.

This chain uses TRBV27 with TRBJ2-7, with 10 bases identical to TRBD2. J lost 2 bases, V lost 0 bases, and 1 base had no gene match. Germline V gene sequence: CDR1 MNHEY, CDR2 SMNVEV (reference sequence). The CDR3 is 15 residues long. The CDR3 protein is CASSLSLAGAYEQYF. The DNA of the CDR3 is TGTGCCAGCAGTTTATCCCTAGCGGGAGCCTACGAGCAGTACTTC.

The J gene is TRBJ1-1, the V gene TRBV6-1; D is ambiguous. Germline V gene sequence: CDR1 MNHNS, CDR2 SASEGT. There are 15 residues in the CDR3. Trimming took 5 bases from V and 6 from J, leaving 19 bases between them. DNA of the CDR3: TGTGCCAGCAGTTCTAATCTCGGCTTGGTCCCTGAAGCTTTCTTT. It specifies CASSSNLGLVPEAFF.

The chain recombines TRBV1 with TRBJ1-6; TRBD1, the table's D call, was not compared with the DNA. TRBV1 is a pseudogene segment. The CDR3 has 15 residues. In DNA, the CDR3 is TGCACCAGCAGCCAAGATGGGCCGTTGAATTCACCCCTCCACTTT. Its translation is CTSSQDGPLNSPLHF.

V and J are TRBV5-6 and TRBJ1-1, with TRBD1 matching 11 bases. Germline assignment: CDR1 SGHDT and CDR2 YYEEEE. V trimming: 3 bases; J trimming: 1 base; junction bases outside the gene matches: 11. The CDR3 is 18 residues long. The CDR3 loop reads CASSYGQGAGVKNTEAFF. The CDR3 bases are TGTGCCAGCAGCTACGGACAGGGGGCAGGGGTCAAGAACACTGAAGCTTTCTTT.

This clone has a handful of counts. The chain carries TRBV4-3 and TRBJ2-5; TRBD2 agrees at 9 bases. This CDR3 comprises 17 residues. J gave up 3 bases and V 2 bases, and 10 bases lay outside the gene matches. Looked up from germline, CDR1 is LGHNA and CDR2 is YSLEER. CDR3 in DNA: TGCGCCAGCAGCCAATTCGGTTCCGCGGGGGGGAAAGAGACCCAGTACTTC. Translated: CASSQFGSAGGKETQYF.

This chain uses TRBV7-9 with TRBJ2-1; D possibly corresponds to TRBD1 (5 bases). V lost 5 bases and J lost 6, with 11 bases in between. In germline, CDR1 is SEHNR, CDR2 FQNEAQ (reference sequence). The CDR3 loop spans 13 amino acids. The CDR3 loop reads CASSLLGLNEQFF. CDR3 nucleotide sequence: TGTGCCAGCAGCCTTTTGGGGCTCAATGAGCAGTTCTTC.

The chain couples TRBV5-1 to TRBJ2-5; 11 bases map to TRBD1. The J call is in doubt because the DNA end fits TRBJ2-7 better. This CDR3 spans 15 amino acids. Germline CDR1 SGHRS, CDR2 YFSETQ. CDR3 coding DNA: TGCGCCAGCAGCGTTGAGGGACAGGGGGTCTACGAGCAGTACTTC. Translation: CASSVEGQGVYEQYF.

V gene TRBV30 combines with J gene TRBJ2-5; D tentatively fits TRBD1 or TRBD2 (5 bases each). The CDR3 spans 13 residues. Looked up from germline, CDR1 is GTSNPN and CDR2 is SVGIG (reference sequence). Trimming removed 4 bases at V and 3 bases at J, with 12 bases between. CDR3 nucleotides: TGTGCCTGGACCGCCGGGACCGAAGAGACCCAGTACTTC. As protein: CAWTAGTEETQYF. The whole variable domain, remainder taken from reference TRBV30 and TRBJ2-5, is SQTIHQWPATLVQPVGSPLSLECTVEGTSNPNLYWYRQAAGRGLQLLFYSVGIGQISSEVPQNLSASRPQDRQFILSSKKLLLSDSGFYLCAWTAGTEETQYFGPGTRLLVL.

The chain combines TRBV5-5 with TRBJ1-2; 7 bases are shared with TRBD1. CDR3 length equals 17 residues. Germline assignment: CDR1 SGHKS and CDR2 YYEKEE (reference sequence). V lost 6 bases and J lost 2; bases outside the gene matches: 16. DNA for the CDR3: TGTGCCAGCACCATTTGGACAGGAAGGACGGGAAACTATGGCTACACCTTC. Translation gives CASTIWTGRTGNYGYTF.

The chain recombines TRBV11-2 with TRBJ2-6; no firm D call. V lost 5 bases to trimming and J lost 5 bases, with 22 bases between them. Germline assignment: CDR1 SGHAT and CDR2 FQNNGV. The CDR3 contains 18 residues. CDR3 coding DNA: TGTGCCAGCAGCAGCCTTCCAAAGCAACAAAGTCGGGCCAACGTCCTGACTTTC. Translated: CASSSLPKQQSRANVLTF.

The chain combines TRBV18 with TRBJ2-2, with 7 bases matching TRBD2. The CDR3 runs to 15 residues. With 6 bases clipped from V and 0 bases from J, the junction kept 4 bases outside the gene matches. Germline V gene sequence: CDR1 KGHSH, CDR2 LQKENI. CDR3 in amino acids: CASSPGLTNTGELFF. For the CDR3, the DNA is TGTGCCAGCTCCCCGGGACTAACGAACACCGGGGAGCTGTTTTTT. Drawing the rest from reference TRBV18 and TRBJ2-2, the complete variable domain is NAGVMQNPRHLVRRRGQEARLRCSPMKGHSHVYWYRQLPEEGLKFMVYLQKENIIDESGMPKERFSAEFPKEGPSILRIQQVVRGDSAAYFCASSPGLTNTGELFFGEGSRLTVL.

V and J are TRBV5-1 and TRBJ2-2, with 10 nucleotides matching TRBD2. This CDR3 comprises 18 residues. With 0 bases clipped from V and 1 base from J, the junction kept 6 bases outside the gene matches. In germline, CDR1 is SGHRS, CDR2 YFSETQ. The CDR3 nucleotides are TGCGCCAGCAGCTTGGTGCCTAGCGGGAGTAGGAACACCGGGGAGCTGTTTTTT. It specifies CASSLVPSGSRNTGELFF.

For the CDR3, the DNA is TGTGCCAGCAGTGGACAGGGTTACGAGCAGTACTTC. As protein: CASSGQGYEQYF. The V and J genes are TRBV6-1 and TRBJ2-7, with TRBD1 matching 7 bases. Germline CDR1 is MNHNS and CDR2 is SASEGT. The CDR3 length is 12 residues. V shed 4 bases, J shed 4 bases, and the junction held 1 base outside the gene matches.

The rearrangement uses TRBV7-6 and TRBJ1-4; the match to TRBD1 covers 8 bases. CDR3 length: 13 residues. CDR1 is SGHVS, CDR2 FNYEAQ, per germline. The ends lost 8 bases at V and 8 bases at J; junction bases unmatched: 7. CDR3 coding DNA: TGTGCCAGCCAGGGGGCAGGAGGCGAAAAACTGTTTTTT. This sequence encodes CASQGAGGEKLFF.

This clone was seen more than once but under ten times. DNA for the CDR3: TGTGCCTGGAGTGTGAAGGGGAAGCGCTACACCTTC. Amino acid sequence: CAWSVKGKRYTF. The chain uses TRBV30 and TRBJ1-2; D may be TRBD1 (5 bases). Germline CDR1 reads GTSNPN; CDR2 reads SVGIG (reference sequence). The length of the CDR3 is 12 residues. The V and J ends lost 0 bases and 9 bases respectively, with 11 bases between them. The variable domain in full, with the rest retrieved from reference TRBV30 and TRBJ1-2, is SQTIHQWPATLVQPVGSPLSLECTVEGTSNPNLYWYRQAAGRGLQLLFYSVGIGQISSEVPQNLSASRPQDRQFILSSKKLLLSDSGFYLCAWSVKGKRYTFGSGTRLTVV.

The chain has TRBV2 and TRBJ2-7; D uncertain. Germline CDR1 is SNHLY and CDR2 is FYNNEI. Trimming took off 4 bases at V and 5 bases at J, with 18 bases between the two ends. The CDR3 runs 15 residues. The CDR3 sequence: CASSGSMNPKDEQYF. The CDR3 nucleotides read TGTGCCAGCAGTGGTTCGATGAACCCCAAGGACGAGCAGTACTTC.

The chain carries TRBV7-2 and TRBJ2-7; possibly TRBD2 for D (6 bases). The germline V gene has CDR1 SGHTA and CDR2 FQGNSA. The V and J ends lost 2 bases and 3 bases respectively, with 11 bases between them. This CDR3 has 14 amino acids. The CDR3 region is CASSLYRGGYEQYF. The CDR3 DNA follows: TGTGCCAGCAGCTTATACCGGGGAGGCTACGAGCAGTACTTC. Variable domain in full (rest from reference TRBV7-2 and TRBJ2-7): GAGVSQSPSNKVTEKGKDVELRCDPISGHTALYWYRQSLGQGLEFLIYFQGNSAPDKSGLPSDRFSAERTGGSVSTLTIQRTQQEDSAVYLCASSLYRGGYEQYFGPGTRLTVT.

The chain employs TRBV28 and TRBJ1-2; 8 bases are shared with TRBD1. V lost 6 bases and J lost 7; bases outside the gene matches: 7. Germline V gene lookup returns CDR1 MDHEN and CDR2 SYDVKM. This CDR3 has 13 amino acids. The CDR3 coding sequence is TGTGCCAGCAGCTCTACAGGGGGTTCTGGCTACACCTTC. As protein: CASSSTGGSGYTF.

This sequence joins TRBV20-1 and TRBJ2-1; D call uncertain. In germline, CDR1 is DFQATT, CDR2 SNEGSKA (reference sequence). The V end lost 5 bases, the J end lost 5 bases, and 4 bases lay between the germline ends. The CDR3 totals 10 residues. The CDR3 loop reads CSAQNNEQFF. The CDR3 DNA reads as TGCAGTGCTCAGAACAATGAGCAGTTCTTC.

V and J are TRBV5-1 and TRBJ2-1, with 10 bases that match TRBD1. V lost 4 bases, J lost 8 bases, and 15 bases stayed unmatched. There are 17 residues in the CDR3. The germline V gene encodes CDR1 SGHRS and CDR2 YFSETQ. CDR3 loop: CASSVGDLGTGVDEQFF. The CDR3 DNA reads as TGCGCCAGCAGCGTGGGAGACCTCGGGACAGGGGTGGATGAGCAGTTCTTC.

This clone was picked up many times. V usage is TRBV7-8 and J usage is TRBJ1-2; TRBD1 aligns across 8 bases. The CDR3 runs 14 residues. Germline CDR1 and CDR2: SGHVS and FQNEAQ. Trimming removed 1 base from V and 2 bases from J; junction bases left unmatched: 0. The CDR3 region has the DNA TGTGCCAGCAGCTTAGGGACAGGGAACTATGGCTACACCTTC. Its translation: CASSLGTGNYGYTF.

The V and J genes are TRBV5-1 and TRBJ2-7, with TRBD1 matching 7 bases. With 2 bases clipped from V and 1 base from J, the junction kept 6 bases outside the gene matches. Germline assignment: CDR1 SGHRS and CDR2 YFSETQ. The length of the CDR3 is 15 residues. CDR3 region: CASSLQGIPSYEQYF. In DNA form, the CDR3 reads TGCGCCAGCAGCTTACAGGGGATCCCGTCCTACGAGCAGTACTTC.

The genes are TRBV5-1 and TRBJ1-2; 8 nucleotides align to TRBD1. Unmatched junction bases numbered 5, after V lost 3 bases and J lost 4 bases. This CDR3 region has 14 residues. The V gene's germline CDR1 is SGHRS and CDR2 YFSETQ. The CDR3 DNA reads TGCGCCAGCAGCTCAGACAGGGGCACCTATGGCTACACCTTC. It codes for CASSSDRGTYGYTF.

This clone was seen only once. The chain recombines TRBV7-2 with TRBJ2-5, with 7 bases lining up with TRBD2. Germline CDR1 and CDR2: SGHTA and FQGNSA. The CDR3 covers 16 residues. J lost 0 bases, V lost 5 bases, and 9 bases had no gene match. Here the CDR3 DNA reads TGTGCCAGCAGCCCAGGTGGAGCGGGATACCAAGAGACCCAGTACTTC. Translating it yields CASSPGGAGYQETQYF.